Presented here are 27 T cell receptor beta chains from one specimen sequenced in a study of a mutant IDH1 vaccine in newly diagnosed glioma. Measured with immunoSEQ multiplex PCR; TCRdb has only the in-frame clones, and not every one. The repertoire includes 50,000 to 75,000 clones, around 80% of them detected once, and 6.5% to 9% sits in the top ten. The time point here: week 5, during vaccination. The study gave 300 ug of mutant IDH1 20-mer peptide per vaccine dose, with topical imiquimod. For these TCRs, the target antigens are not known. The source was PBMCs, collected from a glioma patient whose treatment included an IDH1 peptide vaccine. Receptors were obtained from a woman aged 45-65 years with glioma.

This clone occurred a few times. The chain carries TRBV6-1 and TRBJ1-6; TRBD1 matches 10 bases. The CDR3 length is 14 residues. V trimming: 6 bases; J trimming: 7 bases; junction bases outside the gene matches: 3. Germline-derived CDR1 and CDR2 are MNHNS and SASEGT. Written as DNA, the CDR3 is TGTGCCAGCAGCGACAGGGGGCGAAATTCACCCCTCCACTTT. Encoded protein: CASSDRGRNSPLHF.

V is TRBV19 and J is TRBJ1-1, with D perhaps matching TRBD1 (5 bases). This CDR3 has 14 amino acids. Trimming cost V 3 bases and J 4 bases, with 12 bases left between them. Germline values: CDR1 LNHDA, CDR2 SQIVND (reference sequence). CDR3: CASSMWGGSTEAFF. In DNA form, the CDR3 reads TGTGCCAGTAGTATGTGGGGGGGTAGCACTGAAGCTTTCTTT.

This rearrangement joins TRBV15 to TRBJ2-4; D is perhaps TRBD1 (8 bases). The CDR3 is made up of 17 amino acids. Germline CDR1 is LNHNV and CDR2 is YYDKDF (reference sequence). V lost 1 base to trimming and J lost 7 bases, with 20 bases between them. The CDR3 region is CATSRGMDREGSNIQYF. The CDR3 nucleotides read TGTGCCACCAGCAGAGGTATGGACAGGGAGGGGAGCAACATTCAGTACTTC. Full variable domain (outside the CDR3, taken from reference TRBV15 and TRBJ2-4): DAMVIQNPRYQVTQFGKPVTLSCSQTLNHNVMYWYQQKSSQAPKLLFHYYDKDFNNEADTPDNFQSRRPNTSFCFLDIRSPGLGDTAMYLCATSRGMDREGSNIQYFGAGTRLSVL.

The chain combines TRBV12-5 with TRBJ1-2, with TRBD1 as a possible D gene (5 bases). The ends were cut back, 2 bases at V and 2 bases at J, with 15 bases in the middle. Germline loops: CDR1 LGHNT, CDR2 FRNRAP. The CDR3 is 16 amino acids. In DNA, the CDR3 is TGTGCTAGTGGTTTGCCTCCGGGGCTGCAAAACTATGGCTACACCTTC. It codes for CASGLPPGLQNYGYTF.

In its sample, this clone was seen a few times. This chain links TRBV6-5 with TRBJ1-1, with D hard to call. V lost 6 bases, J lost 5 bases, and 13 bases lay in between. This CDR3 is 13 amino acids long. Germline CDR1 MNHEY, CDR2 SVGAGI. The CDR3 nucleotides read TGTGCCAGCAGGCAAAAGAGAGGGACTGAAGCTTTCTTT. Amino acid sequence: CASRQKRGTEAFF.

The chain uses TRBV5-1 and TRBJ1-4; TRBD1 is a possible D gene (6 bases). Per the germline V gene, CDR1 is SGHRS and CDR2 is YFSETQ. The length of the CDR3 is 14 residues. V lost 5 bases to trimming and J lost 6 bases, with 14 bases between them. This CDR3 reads CASSYREGDEKLFF. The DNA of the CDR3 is TGCGCCAGCAGTTACAGGGAGGGGGATGAAAAACTGTTTTTT.

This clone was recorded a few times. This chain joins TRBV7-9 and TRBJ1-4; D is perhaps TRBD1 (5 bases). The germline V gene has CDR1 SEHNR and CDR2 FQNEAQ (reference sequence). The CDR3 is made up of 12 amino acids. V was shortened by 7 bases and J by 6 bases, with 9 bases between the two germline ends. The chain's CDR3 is CASMKGDEKLFF. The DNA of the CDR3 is TGTGCCAGCATGAAAGGGGATGAAAAACTGTTTTTT.

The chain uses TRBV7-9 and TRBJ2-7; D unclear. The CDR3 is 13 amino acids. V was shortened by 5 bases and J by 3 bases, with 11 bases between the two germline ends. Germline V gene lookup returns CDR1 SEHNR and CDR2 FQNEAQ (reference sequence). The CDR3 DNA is TGTGCCAGCAGCCCGGCGGTTGTCTACGAGCAGTACTTC. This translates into CASSPAVVYEQYF. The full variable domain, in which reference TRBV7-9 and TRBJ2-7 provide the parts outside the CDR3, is DTGVSQNPRHKITKRGQNVTFRCDPISEHNRLYWYRQTLGQGPEFLTYFQNEAQLEKSRLLSDRFSAERPKGSFSTLEIQRTEQGDSAMYLCASSPAVVYEQYFGPGTRLTVT.

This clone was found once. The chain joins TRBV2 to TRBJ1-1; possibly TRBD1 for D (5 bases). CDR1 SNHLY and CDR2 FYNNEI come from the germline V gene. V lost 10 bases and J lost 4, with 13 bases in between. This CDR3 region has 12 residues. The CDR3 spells CATGTEGTEAFF. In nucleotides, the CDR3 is TGTGCCACCGGGACGGAGGGCACTGAAGCTTTCTTT.

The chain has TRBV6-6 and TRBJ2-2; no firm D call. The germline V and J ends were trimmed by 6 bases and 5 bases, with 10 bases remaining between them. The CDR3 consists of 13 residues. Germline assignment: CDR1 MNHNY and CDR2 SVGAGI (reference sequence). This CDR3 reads CASRIQHTGELFF. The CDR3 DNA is TGTGCCAGCAGGATACAGCATACCGGGGAGCTGTTTTTT.

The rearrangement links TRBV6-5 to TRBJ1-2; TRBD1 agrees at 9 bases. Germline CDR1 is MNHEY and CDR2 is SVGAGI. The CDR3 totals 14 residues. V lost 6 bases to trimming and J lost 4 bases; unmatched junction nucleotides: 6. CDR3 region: CASSDTGGAYGYTF. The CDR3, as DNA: TGTGCCAGCAGCGATACAGGGGGCGCCTATGGCTACACCTTC.

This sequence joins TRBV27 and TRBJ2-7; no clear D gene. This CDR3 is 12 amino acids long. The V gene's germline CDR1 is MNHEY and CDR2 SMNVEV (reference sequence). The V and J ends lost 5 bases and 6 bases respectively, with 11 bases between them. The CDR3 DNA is TGTGCCAGCAGTCCCCCGAAGGGCGAGCAGTACTTC. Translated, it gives CASSPPKGEQYF.

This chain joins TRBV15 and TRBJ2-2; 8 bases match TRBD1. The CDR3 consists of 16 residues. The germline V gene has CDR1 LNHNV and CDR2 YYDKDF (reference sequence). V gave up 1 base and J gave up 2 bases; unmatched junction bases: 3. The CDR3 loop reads CATSRGTGGNTGELFF. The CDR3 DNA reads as TGTGCCACCAGCAGAGGAACAGGGGGTAACACCGGGGAGCTGTTTTTT.

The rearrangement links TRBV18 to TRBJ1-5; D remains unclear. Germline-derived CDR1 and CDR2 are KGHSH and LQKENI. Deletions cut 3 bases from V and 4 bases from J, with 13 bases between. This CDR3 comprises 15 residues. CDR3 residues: CASSPWGSGNQPQHF. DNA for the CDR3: TGTGCCAGCTCACCGTGGGGTTCCGGAAATCAGCCCCAGCATTTT.

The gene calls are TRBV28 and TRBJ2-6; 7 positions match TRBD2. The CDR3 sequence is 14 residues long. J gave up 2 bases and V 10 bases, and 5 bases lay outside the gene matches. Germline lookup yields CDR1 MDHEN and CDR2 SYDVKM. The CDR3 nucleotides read TGTGCCACCCACGGGGGGACTGGGGCCAACGTCCTGACTTTC. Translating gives CATHGGTGANVLTF.

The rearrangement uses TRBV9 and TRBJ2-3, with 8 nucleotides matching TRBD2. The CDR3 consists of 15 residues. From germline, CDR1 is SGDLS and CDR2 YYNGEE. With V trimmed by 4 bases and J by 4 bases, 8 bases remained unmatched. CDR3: CASSFSGLGADTQYF. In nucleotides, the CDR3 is TGTGCCAGCAGCTTTTCGGGACTAGGAGCAGATACGCAGTATTTT.

CDR3 protein: CASLLSGGDEQYF. The DNA for the CDR3 is TGTGCCAGCCTACTCAGTGGGGGGGACGAGCAGTACTTC. The V call is TRBV28, the J call TRBJ2-7, with TRBD2 matching over 7 bases. Germline loops: CDR1 MDHEN, CDR2 SYDVKM. The CDR3 is 13 residues long. V lost 8 bases and J lost 5; bases outside the gene matches: 9.

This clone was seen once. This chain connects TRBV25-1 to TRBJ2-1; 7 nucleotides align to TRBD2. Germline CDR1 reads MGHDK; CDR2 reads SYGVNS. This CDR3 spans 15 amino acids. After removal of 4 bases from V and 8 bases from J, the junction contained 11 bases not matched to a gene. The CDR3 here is CASSAWLGEGDEQFF. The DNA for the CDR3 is TGTGCCAGCAGTGCGTGGTTAGGGGAGGGCGATGAGCAGTTCTTC.

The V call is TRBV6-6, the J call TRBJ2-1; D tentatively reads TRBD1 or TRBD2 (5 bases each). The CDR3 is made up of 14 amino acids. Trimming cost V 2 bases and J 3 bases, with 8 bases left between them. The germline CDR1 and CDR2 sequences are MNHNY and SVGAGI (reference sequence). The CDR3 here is CASSYTGLYNEQFF. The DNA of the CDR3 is TGTGCCAGCAGTTACACGGGGCTCTACAATGAGCAGTTCTTC.

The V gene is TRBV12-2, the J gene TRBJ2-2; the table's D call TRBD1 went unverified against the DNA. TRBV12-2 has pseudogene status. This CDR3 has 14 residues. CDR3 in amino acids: CASRPVGHSHPLFF. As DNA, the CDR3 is TGTGCAAGTCGCCCGGTGGGACATTCCCATCCCCTGTTTTTT.

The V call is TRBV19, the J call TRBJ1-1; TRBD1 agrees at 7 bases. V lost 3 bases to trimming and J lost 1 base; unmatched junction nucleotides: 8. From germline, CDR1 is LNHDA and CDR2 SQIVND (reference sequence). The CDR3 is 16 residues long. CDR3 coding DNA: TGTGCCAGTAGTATTTTTCTCGGGACAGCGAACACTGAAGCTTTCTTT. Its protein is CASSIFLGTANTEAFF.

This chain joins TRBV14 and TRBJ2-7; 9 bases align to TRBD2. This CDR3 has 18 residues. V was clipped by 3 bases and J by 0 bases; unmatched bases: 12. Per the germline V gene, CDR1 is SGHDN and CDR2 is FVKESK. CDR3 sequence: CASSHPVERGALSYEQYF. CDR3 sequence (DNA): TGTGCCAGCAGCCACCCAGTAGAGCGGGGGGCCCTCTCCTACGAGCAGTACTTC.

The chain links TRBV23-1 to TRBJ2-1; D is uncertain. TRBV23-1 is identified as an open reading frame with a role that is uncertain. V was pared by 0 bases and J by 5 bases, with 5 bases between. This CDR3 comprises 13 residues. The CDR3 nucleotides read TGCGCCAGCAGTCAATCCGGGCACAATGAGCAGTTCTTC. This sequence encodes CASSQSGHNEQFF.

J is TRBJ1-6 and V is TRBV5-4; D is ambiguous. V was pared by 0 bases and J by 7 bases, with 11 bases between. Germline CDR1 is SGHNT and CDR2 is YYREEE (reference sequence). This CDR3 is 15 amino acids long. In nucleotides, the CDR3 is TGTGCCAGCAGCTTGGGGACTGCCGGAAATTCACCCCTCCACTTT. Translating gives CASSLGTAGNSPLHF.

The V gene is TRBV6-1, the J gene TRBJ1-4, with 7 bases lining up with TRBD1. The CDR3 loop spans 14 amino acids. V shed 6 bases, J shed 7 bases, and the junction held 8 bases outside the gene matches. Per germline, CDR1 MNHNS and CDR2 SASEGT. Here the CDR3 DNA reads TGTGCCAGCAGGGCCCGGGACAGAGGTGAAAAACTGTTTTTT. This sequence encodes CASRARDRGEKLFF.

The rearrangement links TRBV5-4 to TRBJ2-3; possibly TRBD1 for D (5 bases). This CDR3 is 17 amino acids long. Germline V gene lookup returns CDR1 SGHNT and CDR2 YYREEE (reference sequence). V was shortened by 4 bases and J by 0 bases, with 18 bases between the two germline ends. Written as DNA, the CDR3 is TGTGCCAGCAGCATAAAAACCTACAGGCCTAGCACAGATACGCAGTATTTT. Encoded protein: CASSIKTYRPSTDTQYF.

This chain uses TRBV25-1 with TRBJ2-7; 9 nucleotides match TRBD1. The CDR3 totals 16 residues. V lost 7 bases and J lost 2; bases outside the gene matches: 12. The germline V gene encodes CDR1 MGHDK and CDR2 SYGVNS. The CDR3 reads CASTFSPGQGPYEQYF. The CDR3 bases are TGTGCCAGCACCTTCTCTCCGGGACAGGGACCCTACGAGCAGTACTTC.